This record looks at one TCR beta chain sequence and its context. The target antigen is unknown. Profiling relied on immunoSEQ multiplex PCR, and the TCRdb table lists in-frame clones only, not all of them. This sample has some 30,000 clones, with roughly 90% found just once. This entry belongs to a study of OX40 agonist ivuxolimab in advanced cancers. Findings of the study overall: The CD4+ and CD8+ T cells in the blood had expanded clonally by week 6 at 0.1 to 3.0 mg/kg.

The V gene lost 4 bases and the J gene lost 0 bases, with 13 bases spanning the gap. This CDR3 spans 16 amino acids. Germline V gene lookup returns CDR1 MDHEN and CDR2 SYDVKM. This chain joins TRBV28 and TRBJ1-3; D is ambiguous. This specimen consisted of CD4+ or CD8+ T cells sorted from blood, obtained in a trial of the OX40 agonist ivuxolimab. The sequence derives from an adult with an advanced solid tumor such as melanoma, head and neck, liver or kidney cancer. CDR3: CASSSRGAGSGNTIYF. CDR3 nucleotides: TGTGCCAGCAGTTCGCGGGGTGCGGGCTCTGGAAACACCATATATTTT.